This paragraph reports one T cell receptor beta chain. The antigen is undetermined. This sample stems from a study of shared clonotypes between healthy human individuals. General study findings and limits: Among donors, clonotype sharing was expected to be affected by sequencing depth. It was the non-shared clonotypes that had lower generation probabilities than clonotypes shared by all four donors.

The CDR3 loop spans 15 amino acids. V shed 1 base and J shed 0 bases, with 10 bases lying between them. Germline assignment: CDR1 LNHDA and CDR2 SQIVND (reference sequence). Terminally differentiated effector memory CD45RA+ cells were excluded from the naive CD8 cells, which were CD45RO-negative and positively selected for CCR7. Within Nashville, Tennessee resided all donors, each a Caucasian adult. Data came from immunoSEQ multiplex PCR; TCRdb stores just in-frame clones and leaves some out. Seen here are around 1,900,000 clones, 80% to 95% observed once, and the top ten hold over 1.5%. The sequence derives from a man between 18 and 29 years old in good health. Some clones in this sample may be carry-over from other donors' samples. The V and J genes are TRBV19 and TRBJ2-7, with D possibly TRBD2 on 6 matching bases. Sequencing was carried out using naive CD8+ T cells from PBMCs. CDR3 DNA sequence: TGTGCCAGTAGTATAGGGGGTAGCGGCTCCTACGAGCAGTACTTC. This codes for CASSIGGSGSYEQYF.